These 7 T cell receptor beta chains were sequenced from one sample in a study of cytomegalovirus exposure and HLA in healthy donors (dated by TCRdb to the late 2010s). Receptor libraries were prepared by the immunoSEQ multiplex PCR assay. This immuneACCESS table, as held by TCRdb, lists in-frame sequences with V and J called but not all clones. Of the missing ones, under half trace to an unresolved V gene in checked studies; the others have no known cause. Across this sample there are tens of thousands of clones, with approximately 86% seen only once. About 3% of the sample is taken by the ten largest. The material sequenced was PBMCs. The origin of the receptors is a man between 25 and 39 years old in good health and CMV-seronegative.

This clone showed up just once. The chain is built from TRBV7-2 and TRBJ2-1, with D unresolved. Germline V lookup: CDR1 SGHTA, CDR2 FQGNSA. The CDR3 runs 12 residues. Trimming removed 5 bases at V and 7 bases at J, with 9 bases between. CDR3 in amino acids: CASSPRYNEQFF. CDR3 nucleotide sequence: TGTGCCAGCAGCCCCCGTTATAATGAGCAGTTCTTC.

This clone was counted once. Here the CDR3 DNA reads TGCGCCAGCAGCACCGGGACAGGGGGCTCTTATGGAAACACCATATATTTT. This translates into CASSTGTGGSYGNTIYF. The chain uses TRBV5-1 and TRBJ1-3; 12 nucleotides align to TRBD1. V shed 4 bases, J shed 3 bases, and the junction held 8 bases outside the gene matches. The CDR3 covers 17 residues. Germline V gives CDR1 SGHRS, CDR2 YFSETQ.

In nucleotides, the CDR3 is TGTGCTAGTGGTCCCGGGACAGGGGTGTCAATGAACACTGAAGCTTTCTTT. Amino acids: CASGPGTGVSMNTEAFF. The chain couples TRBV12-5 to TRBJ1-1; TRBD1 matches 10 bases. Trimming removed 5 bases from V and 0 bases from J; junction bases left unmatched: 9. The germline CDR1 and CDR2 sequences are LGHNT and FRNRAP. There are 17 residues in the CDR3.

This clone was detected a few times. The chain combines TRBV7-2 with TRBJ1-4, with TRBD1 matching 7 bases. CDR1 and CDR2 from the germline V gene are SGHTA and FQGNSA. The CDR3 loop spans 14 amino acids. The J segment lost 8 bases and the V segment lost 5 bases, leaving 8 bases of the junction unmatched. The CDR3 loop reads CASSHTGVREKLFF. In DNA form, the CDR3 reads TGTGCCAGCAGCCATACAGGGGTGAGGGAAAAACTGTTTTTT.

Only a few counts were recorded for this clone. The chain couples TRBV4-1 to TRBJ2-7, with D maybe TRBD1 (6 bases). Trimming removed 4 bases at V and 0 bases at J, with 22 bases between. Germline V CDR1 and CDR2: MGHRA, YSYEKL. The CDR3 covers 18 residues. The CDR3 bases are TGCGCCAGCAGCCGTGAGGCGCCGGGACACCCTTTCTCCTACGAGCAGTACTTC. As protein: CASSREAPGHPFSYEQYF.

The chain carries TRBV29-1 and TRBJ1-5; 7 nucleotides match TRBD1. CDR3 length: 13 amino acids. Germline V lookup: CDR1 SQVTM, CDR2 ANQGSEA. J was trimmed by 6 bases and V by 6 bases; bases with no gene match: 8. This CDR3 is CSVGGQESQPQHF. The CDR3 nucleotides are TGCAGCGTCGGAGGACAGGAATCTCAGCCCCAGCATTTT.

The CDR3 DNA sequence: TGTGCCAGCCTCGGGTCCTACAATGAGCAGTTCTTC. This translates into CASLGSYNEQFF. The rearrangement links TRBV27 to TRBJ2-1; D is ambiguous. Germline CDR1 is MNHEY and CDR2 is SMNVEV (reference sequence). Trimming cost V 8 bases and J 1 base, with 6 bases left between them. The CDR3 is 12 residues long.